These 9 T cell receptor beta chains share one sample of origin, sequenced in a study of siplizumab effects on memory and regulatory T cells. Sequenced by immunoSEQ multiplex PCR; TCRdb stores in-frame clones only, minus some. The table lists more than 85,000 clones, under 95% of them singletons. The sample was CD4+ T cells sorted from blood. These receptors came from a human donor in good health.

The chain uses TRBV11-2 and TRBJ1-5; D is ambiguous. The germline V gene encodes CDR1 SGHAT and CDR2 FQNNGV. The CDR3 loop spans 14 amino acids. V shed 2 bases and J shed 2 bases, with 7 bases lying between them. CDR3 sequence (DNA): TGTGCCAGCAGCTTATACGGTGGCAATCAGCCCCAGCATTTT. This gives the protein CASSLYGGNQPQHF.

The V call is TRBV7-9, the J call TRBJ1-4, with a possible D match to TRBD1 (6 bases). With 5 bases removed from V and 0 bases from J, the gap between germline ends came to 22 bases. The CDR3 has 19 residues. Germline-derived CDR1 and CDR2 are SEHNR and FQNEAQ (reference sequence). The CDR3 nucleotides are TGTGCCAGCAGCCCAAGTGGTACAGGGTGGGGTGCAACTAATGAAAAACTGTTTTTT. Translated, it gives CASSPSGTGWGATNEKLFF. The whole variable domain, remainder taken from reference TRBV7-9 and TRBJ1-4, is DTGVSQNPRHKITKRGQNVTFRCDPISEHNRLYWYRQTLGQGPEFLTYFQNEAQLEKSRLLSDRFSAERPKGSFSTLEIQRTEQGDSAMYLCASSPSGTGWGATNEKLFFGSGTQLSVL.

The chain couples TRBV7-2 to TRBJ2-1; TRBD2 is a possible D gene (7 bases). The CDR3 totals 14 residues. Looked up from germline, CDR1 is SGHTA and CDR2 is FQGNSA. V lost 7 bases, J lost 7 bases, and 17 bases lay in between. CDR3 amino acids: CASTTRGGGNEQFF. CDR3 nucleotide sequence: TGTGCCAGCACCACTAGGGGGGGAGGGAATGAGCAGTTCTTC.

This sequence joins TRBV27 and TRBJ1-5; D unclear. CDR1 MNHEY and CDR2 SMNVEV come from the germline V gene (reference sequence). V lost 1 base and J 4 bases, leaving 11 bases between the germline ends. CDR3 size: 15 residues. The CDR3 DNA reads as TGTGCCAGCAGTTTATTCGAGGGAACAAATCAGCCCCAGCATTTT. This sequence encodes CASSLFEGTNQPQHF.

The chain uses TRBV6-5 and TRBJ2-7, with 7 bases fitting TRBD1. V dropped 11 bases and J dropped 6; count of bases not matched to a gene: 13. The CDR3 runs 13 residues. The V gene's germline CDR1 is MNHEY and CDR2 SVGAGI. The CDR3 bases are TGTGCCGCCTGCCGGGACAGTTTGGGCGAGCAGTACTTC. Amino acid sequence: CAACRDSLGEQYF.

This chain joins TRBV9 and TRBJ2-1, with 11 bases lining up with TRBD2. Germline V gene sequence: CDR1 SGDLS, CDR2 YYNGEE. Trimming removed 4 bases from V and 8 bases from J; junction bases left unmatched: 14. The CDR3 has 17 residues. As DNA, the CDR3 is TGTGCCAGCAGCCCCCGACTAGCGGGATCAAAAAGCGATGAGCAGTTCTTC. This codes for CASSPRLAGSKSDEQFF. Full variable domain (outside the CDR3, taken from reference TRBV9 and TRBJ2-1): DSGVTQTPKHLITATGQRVTLRCSPRSGDLSVYWYQQSLDQGLQFLIQYYNGEERAKGNILERFSAQQFPDLHSELNLSSLELGDSALYFCASSPRLAGSKSDEQFFGPGTRLTVL.

In DNA, the CDR3 is TGTGCCAGCAGTTTATCCCTCCTAGCGGGCAGAAGTGAGCAGTACTTC. This sequence encodes CASSLSLLAGRSEQYF. The genes are TRBV27 and TRBJ2-7, with TRBD2 matching over 8 bases. This CDR3 spans 16 amino acids. Trimming removed 0 bases from V and 7 bases from J; junction bases left unmatched: 11. CDR1 and CDR2 from the germline V gene are MNHEY and SMNVEV (reference sequence).

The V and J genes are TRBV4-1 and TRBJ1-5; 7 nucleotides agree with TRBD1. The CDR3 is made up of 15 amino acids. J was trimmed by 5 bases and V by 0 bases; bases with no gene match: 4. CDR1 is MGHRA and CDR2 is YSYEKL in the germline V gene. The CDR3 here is CASSQEVTGDQPQHF. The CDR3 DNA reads TGCGCCAGCAGCCAAGAGGTAACAGGGGATCAGCCCCAGCATTTT.

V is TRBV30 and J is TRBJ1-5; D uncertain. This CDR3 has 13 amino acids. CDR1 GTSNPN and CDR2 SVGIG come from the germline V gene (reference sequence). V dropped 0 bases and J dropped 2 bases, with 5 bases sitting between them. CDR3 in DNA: TGTGCCTGGAGTGTGCGGGGCAATCAGCCCCAGCATTTT. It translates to CAWSVRGNQPQHF.